One T cell receptor (beta chain) is described in this entry. Antigen: not known. The record originates from a study of cytomegalovirus exposure and HLA in healthy donors. In the study overall: The Caucasian-associated ancestry cluster held roughly 81% of roughly 370 genotyped donors. Study-wide points: Most of the CMV-associated TCR beta chains (in a later analysis) appeared to be HLA-restricted. Segments of the TCR beta V type were, in most cases, productive about 87% or about 30% of the time in an earlier analysis. The study assumed roughly uniform donor sequencing depth for presence/absence analyses.

Germline V gives CDR1 SGHRS, CDR2 YFSETQ. Trimming took off 0 bases at V and 11 bases at J, with 17 bases between the two ends. The CDR3 loop spans 14 amino acids. The PCR was carried out with 60 Vbeta primers and 13 Jbeta primers. Assay used: immunoSEQ multiplex PCR; TCRdb lists only in-frame clones, some missing. The sample shows approximately 130,000 clones, 75% to 85% of them seen only once. Sequencing used PBMCs. The chain is built from TRBV5-1 and TRBJ1-1; D is uncertain. The origin of this receptor is a woman aged 50 to 60 in good health and CMV-seropositive. The CDR3 region is CASSLAGSPKRAFF. The CDR3 DNA sequence: TGCGCCAGCAGCTTGGCCGGGTCCCCTAAGCGGGCTTTCTTT.